The next 31 T cell receptor beta chains were all read from a single sample in a study of graft-versus-host responses after intestinal transplantation. No antigens are known for them. The method was immunoSEQ multiplex PCR; TCRdb's version includes in-frame clones alone and lacks a portion of them. The sample includes some 36,000 clones, approximately 94% of them seen just once. Specimen: unstimulated CD4+ T cells sorted from spleen or lymph node cells, collected before transplant. The receptors come from a human donor who was the organ donor for an intestinal transplant.

The chain uses TRBV4-3 and TRBJ1-4, with D uncertain. The V end was cut by 1 base, the J end by 0 bases, with 9 bases between. CDR1 and CDR2 (germline): LGHNA, YSLEER. The CDR3 sequence is 16 residues long. The CDR3 region has the DNA TGCGCCAGCAGCCAAGGAATTGCGACAACTAATGAAAAACTGTTTTTT. Translating it yields CASSQGIATTNEKLFF.

CDR3 region: CASSWDRGYGYTF. CDR3 in DNA: TGTGCCAGCAGCTGGGACAGGGGGTATGGCTACACCTTC. V gene TRBV5-6 combines with J gene TRBJ1-2; 11 nucleotides agree with TRBD1. The CDR3 contains 13 residues. The germline V gene encodes CDR1 SGHDT and CDR2 YYEEEE. V was clipped by 3 bases and J by 5 bases; unmatched bases: 0.

V usage is TRBV10-3 and J usage is TRBJ2-1; D unresolved. CDR3 size: 15 residues. Trimming removed 2 bases at V and 5 bases at J, with 13 bases between. Germline CDR1 and CDR2: ENHRY and SYGVKD. The CDR3 spells CAISELPRTHNEQFF. The CDR3 nucleotides read TGTGCCATCAGTGAGCTCCCCAGAACCCACAATGAGCAGTTCTTC.

The CDR3 loop reads CASSEDRVETQYF. The CDR3, as DNA: TGTGCCAGCTCCGAGGACAGGGTAGAGACCCAGTACTTC. The chain employs TRBV18 and TRBJ2-5; 8 bases agree with TRBD1. In germline, CDR1 is KGHSH, CDR2 LQKENI. The CDR3 is made up of 13 amino acids. The V gene end was trimmed by 6 bases and the J gene end by 4 bases; junction bases not matched to a gene: 4.

V is TRBV19 and J is TRBJ2-1; D uncertain. Germline V gene data show CDR1 as LNHDA and CDR2 as SQIVND (reference sequence). Deletions cut 5 bases from V and 7 bases from J, with 12 bases between. The CDR3 contains 13 residues. In DNA, the CDR3 is TGTGCCAGTAGTCCCCAAACAAGGAATGAGCAGTTCTTC. It encodes CASSPQTRNEQFF.

The table lists this clone with a few counts. V is TRBV6-5 and J is TRBJ1-5; TRBD1 matches at 10 bases. There are 15 residues in the CDR3. Per the germline V gene, CDR1 is MNHEY and CDR2 is SVGAGI. J lost 7 bases, V lost 2 bases, and 5 bases had no gene match. In DNA form, the CDR3 reads TGTGCCAGCAGTTACCTCGGACAGGGGGGGCAGCCCCAGCATTTT. Its translation: CASSYLGQGGQPQHF.

V and J are TRBV9 and TRBJ2-7; no firm D call. The CDR3 is 13 amino acids. V lost 4 bases and J lost 2, with 10 bases in between. Germline V lookup: CDR1 SGDLS, CDR2 YYNGEE. The DNA of the CDR3 is TGTGCCAGCAGCCGATCACCAACCTACGAGCAGTACTTC. Translating it yields CASSRSPTYEQYF.

The rearrangement links TRBV2 to TRBJ2-3; tentatively, D is TRBD2 (7 bases). CDR3 length: 13 amino acids. Trimming left V 6 bases short and J 7 bases short, with 14 bases between. Germline CDR1 and CDR2: SNHLY and FYNNEI. CDR3 region: CASSGGGRYTQYF. In DNA form, the CDR3 reads TGTGCCAGCAGCGGCGGGGGCAGGTATACGCAGTATTTT.

Only a few counts were recorded for this clone. This chain joins TRBV6-1 and TRBJ1-2, with 8 nucleotides matching TRBD1. Trimming removed 5 bases from V and 4 bases from J; junction bases left unmatched: 6. Germline lookup yields CDR1 MNHNS and CDR2 SASEGT. There are 14 residues in the CDR3. Here the CDR3 reads CASSSQGAGYGYTF. CDR3 nucleotide sequence: TGTGCCAGCAGTAGTCAGGGGGCTGGCTATGGCTACACCTTC.

The chain combines TRBV6-1 with TRBJ2-5; 10 bases fit TRBD2. Germline V CDR1 and CDR2: MNHNS, SASEGT. Trimming at V came to 2 bases and at J to 0 bases, leaving 9 bases not matched to a gene. The CDR3 contains 18 residues. The CDR3 loop reads CASSERGLSGGNQETQYF. CDR3 nucleotides: TGTGCCAGCAGTGAAAGGGGTCTTAGCGGGGGGAACCAAGAGACCCAGTACTTC.

The rearrangement uses TRBV5-6 and TRBJ2-3; the match to TRBD2 covers 9 bases. The CDR3 sequence is 16 residues long. V dropped 4 bases and J dropped 0; count of bases not matched to a gene: 6. Per germline, CDR1 SGHDT and CDR2 YYEEEE. The CDR3 reads CASSLSGGPSTDTQYF. The DNA for the CDR3 is TGTGCCAGCAGCCTTAGCGGGGGACCTAGCACAGATACGCAGTATTTT.

The gene calls are TRBV19 and TRBJ1-6; D is possibly TRBD1 (5 bases). The CDR3 has 16 amino acids. The germline V gene has CDR1 LNHDA and CDR2 SQIVND (reference sequence). With 4 bases removed from V and 9 bases from J, the gap between germline ends came to 19 bases. The CDR3 DNA follows: TGTGCCAGTAGTACCCCCGGTGCGGGGGTGCCTTCACCCCTCCACTTT. Translation: CASSTPGAGVPSPLHF.

V and J are TRBV7-2 and TRBJ2-1; maybe TRBD1 (6 bases). From germline, CDR1 is SGHTA and CDR2 FQGNSA. This CDR3 is 13 amino acids long. V was clipped by 5 bases and J by 8 bases, with 13 bases between them. The CDR3 DNA reads TGTGCCAGCAGCCCAGAGGGGGTCCATGAGCAGTTCTTC. Its translation: CASSPEGVHEQFF.

CDR3 loop: CASSLFLRQVQFF. The CDR3 bases are TGTGCCAGCAGCTTGTTTCTTCGACAGGTACAGTTCTTC. The V call is TRBV7-6, the J call TRBJ2-1, with D maybe TRBD1 (6 bases). This CDR3 is 13 amino acids long. Germline V lookup: CDR1 SGHVS, CDR2 FNYEAQ. Trimming pared 3 bases from V and 13 bases from J, leaving 16 bases between.

The chain combines TRBV7-2 with TRBJ2-7; perhaps TRBD1 as D (5 bases). Germline-derived CDR1 and CDR2 are SGHTA and FQGNSA. The CDR3 is 14 residues long. The V and J ends lost 5 bases and 2 bases respectively, with 13 bases between them. CDR3 in DNA: TGTGCCAGCAGCCGAGATCAGACAGCCTACGAGCAGTACTTC. This translates into CASSRDQTAYEQYF.

This chain uses TRBV6-5 with TRBJ2-5; tentatively, D is TRBD2 (7 bases). The germline V and J ends were trimmed by 6 bases and 4 bases, with 15 bases remaining between them. The CDR3 has 14 residues. Per the germline V gene, CDR1 is MNHEY and CDR2 is SVGAGI. CDR3 bases: TGTGCCAGCAGAAGAGGGGGGGCCTCAGAGACCCAGTACTTC. This gives the protein CASRRGGASETQYF.

The chain uses TRBV5-1 and TRBJ2-3; D ambiguous. The length of the CDR3 is 15 residues. Germline V gene sequence: CDR1 SGHRS, CDR2 YFSETQ. V lost 0 bases and J lost 1, with 9 bases in between. The CDR3 DNA reads TGCGCCAGCAGCTTGGTGGGCTCGGGCACAGATACGCAGTATTTT. This gives the protein CASSLVGSGTDTQYF.

This chain links TRBV2 with TRBJ2-7, with D uncertain. Trimming took 2 bases from V and 0 from J, leaving 5 bases between them. The germline gives CDR1 SNHLY, CDR2 FYNNEI. The CDR3 consists of 13 residues. The CDR3: CASSEHSSYEQYF. CDR3 DNA sequence: TGTGCCAGCAGTGAACACAGCTCCTACGAGCAGTACTTC.

This chain links TRBV14 with TRBJ2-3, with 11 bases identical to TRBD2. Trimming cost V 4 bases and J 0 bases; bases outside gene matches: 6. Germline CDR1 reads SGHDN; CDR2 reads FVKESK. The CDR3 loop spans 17 amino acids. This CDR3 is CASSPALAGASTDTQYF. CDR3 coding DNA: TGTGCCAGCAGCCCGGCACTAGCGGGGGCTAGCACAGATACGCAGTATTTT. The variable domain in full, completed from reference TRBV14 and TRBJ2-3, reads EAGVTQFPSHSVIEKGQTVTLRCDPISGHDNLYWYRRVMGKEIKFLLHFVKESKQDESGMPNNRFLAERTGGTYSTLKVQPAELEDSGVYFCASSPALAGASTDTQYFGPGTRLTVL.

The chain employs TRBV6-5 and TRBJ1-1; 9 bases are a match to TRBD1. The CDR3 is 15 residues long. From germline, CDR1 is MNHEY and CDR2 SVGAGI. The J segment lost 4 bases and the V segment lost 6 bases, leaving 9 bases of the junction unmatched. The CDR3 sequence is CASRLQGARRTEAFF. CDR3 sequence (DNA): TGTGCCAGCAGGCTACAGGGGGCGCGTCGCACTGAAGCTTTCTTT.

This clone was counted once. Germline and junction disagree at one end, which may indicate a read error. V gene TRBV7-2 combines with J gene TRBJ1-1, with TRBD1 as a possible D gene (5 bases). There are 14 residues in the CDR3. Germline-derived CDR1 and CDR2 are SGHTA and FQGNSA. The CDR3 loop reads CASSRGGVNTEAFF. The CDR3 DNA follows: TGTGCCAGCAGCCGCGGGGGGGTGAATACTGAAGCTTTCTTT.

The rearrangement joins TRBV19 to TRBJ1-2, with D possibly TRBD1 on 5 matching bases. The germline gives CDR1 LNHDA, CDR2 SQIVND (reference sequence). Trimming took 4 bases from V and 4 from J, leaving 13 bases between them. The CDR3 contains 14 residues. In DNA form, the CDR3 reads TGTGCCAGTAGTACCCATCGCGGGGGCTATGGCTACACCTTC. It codes for CASSTHRGGYGYTF.

The V call is TRBV5-1, the J call TRBJ1-2; TRBD1 might be the D (5 bases). The CDR3 has 18 residues. V was shortened by 4 bases and J by 3 bases, with 25 bases between the two germline ends. CDR1 is SGHRS, CDR2 YFSETQ, per germline. The CDR3 sequence: CASSRGNPGLLGDYGYTF. CDR3 DNA sequence: TGCGCCAGCAGCAGGGGCAATCCGGGACTCCTAGGGGACTATGGCTACACCTTC.

DNA for the CDR3: TGTGCCAGCAGCTGGGGACAGGGGAACACTGAAGCTTTCTTT. Translated, it gives CASSWGQGNTEAFF. This chain links TRBV7-6 with TRBJ1-1; TRBD1 aligns across 9 bases. This CDR3 is 14 amino acids long. The V segment lost 4 bases and the J segment 1 base; nucleotides outside the gene matches: 1. The germline V gene has CDR1 SGHVS and CDR2 FNYEAQ.

The chain links TRBV30 to TRBJ2-5, with 14 bases that match TRBD2. The CDR3 contains 17 residues. V shed 0 bases, J shed 5 bases, and the junction held 8 bases outside the gene matches. CDR1 is GTSNPN, CDR2 SVGIG, per germline (reference sequence). The CDR3 region has the DNA TGTGCCTGGAGTGTTGCTCGGACTAGCGGGGGGAGGGAGACCCAGTACTTC. This codes for CAWSVARTSGGRETQYF. Combining the CDR3 with reference TRBV30 and TRBJ2-5 gives the whole variable domain SQTIHQWPATLVQPVGSPLSLECTVEGTSNPNLYWYRQAAGRGLQLLFYSVGIGQISSEVPQNLSASRPQDRQFILSSKKLLLSDSGFYLCAWSVARTSGGRETQYFGPGTRLLVL.

As to this clone: This sample includes further DNA sequences coding for the same CDR3. V gene TRBV11-3 combines with J gene TRBJ2-1, with unresolved D. From germline, CDR1 is SGHNT and CDR2 YENEEA. The CDR3 length is 13 residues. The V end lost 4 bases, the J end lost 3 bases, and 7 bases lay between the germline ends. CDR3 DNA sequence: TGTGCCAGCAGCTCAACAGTCTACAATGAGCAGTTCTTC. Protein: CASSSTVYNEQFF.

The chain recombines TRBV7-9 with TRBJ1-4; no reliable D call. The CDR3 spans 15 residues. Germline CDR1 SEHNR, CDR2 FQNEAQ (reference sequence). Between the trimmed V and J ends, which lost 5 bases and 0 bases, there was a span of 10 bases. In DNA, the CDR3 is TGTGCCAGCAGCCCCCCCCCAGCAACTAATGAAAAACTGTTTTTT. This gives the protein CASSPPPATNEKLFF.

This clone was detected only once. This sequence joins TRBV7-9 and TRBJ1-5; 8 bases map to TRBD1. This CDR3 is built from 16 residues. V trimming: 5 bases; J trimming: 4 bases; junction bases outside the gene matches: 10. CDR1 is SEHNR, CDR2 FQNEAQ, per germline (reference sequence). CDR3 protein: CASSRWTGYENQPQHF. For the CDR3, the DNA is TGTGCCAGCAGCCGTTGGACAGGGTACGAAAATCAGCCCCAGCATTTT.

The rearrangement joins TRBV15 to TRBJ1-1; D not resolved. This CDR3 is 15 amino acids long. The germline CDR1 and CDR2 sequences are LNHNV and YYDKDF (reference sequence). Between the trimmed V and J ends, which lost 3 bases and 0 bases, there was a span of 11 bases. CDR3 in amino acids: CATSSREPLNTEAFF. For the CDR3, the DNA is TGTGCCACCAGCAGCCGGGAGCCCCTGAACACTGAAGCTTTCTTT.

This chain uses TRBV18 with TRBJ1-4; D possibly corresponds to TRBD1 (6 bases). This CDR3 spans 14 amino acids. Per germline, CDR1 KGHSH and CDR2 LQKENI. Trimming removed 2 bases at V and 8 bases at J, with 12 bases between. The CDR3 DNA is TGTGCCAGCTCACCAAACAGGGCCGGGGAAAAACTGTTTTTT. Translating it yields CASSPNRAGEKLFF. Drawing the rest from reference TRBV18 and TRBJ1-4, the complete variable domain is NAGVMQNPRHLVRRRGQEARLRCSPMKGHSHVYWYRQLPEEGLKFMVYLQKENIIDESGMPKERFSAEFPKEGPSILRIQQVVRGDSAAYFCASSPNRAGEKLFFGSGTQLSVL.

The CDR3 sequence is CASSYKSGGISTGELFF. The CDR3 DNA reads TGTGCCAGCAGTTATAAGTCAGGGGGGATTAGCACCGGGGAGCTGTTTTTT. This chain uses TRBV27 with TRBJ2-2; D might be TRBD1 (7 bases). V dropped 4 bases and J dropped 4 bases, with 19 bases sitting between them. CDR1 is MNHEY, CDR2 SMNVEV, per germline (reference sequence). The CDR3 loop spans 17 amino acids.